This TCR beta chain derives from a study of T-cell memory formation after mild COVID-19. Background on the study: Largely, TCR clusters stayed within a single donor. The study, taken as a whole, reports: Memory from before infection featured some responding clones, which suggests cross-reactive memory joined. Researchers could not confirm that second-wave clones peaking on day 37 targeted SARS-CoV-2.

Regarding this clonotype: Its antigen is unknown.

TCRalpha and TCRbeta libraries used 5'RACE with constant-segment primers and UMIs. TCRdb reprocessed the 5' RACE reads with MiXCR, giving one entry per CDR3 protein. The sample shows approximately 390,000 distinct CDR3 sequences, about 16% of them seen only once. Trimming took off 7 bases at V and 4 bases at J, with 7 bases between the two ends. The CDR3 has 11 amino acids. Germline V gene lookup returns CDR1 MNHEY and CDR2 SVGAGI. J is TRBJ1-1 and V is TRBV6-5; D call uncertain. The sample taken for sequencing was PBMCs or a T cell subset sorted from them (not recorded which). The source of this sequence is a man younger than 35 who had mild COVID-19 (a few samples of this study predate the infection). Cell type and time point are not known. The CDR3: CASKSFTEAFF. CDR3 DNA sequence: TGTGCCAGCAAATCCTTCACTGAAGCTTTCTTT.